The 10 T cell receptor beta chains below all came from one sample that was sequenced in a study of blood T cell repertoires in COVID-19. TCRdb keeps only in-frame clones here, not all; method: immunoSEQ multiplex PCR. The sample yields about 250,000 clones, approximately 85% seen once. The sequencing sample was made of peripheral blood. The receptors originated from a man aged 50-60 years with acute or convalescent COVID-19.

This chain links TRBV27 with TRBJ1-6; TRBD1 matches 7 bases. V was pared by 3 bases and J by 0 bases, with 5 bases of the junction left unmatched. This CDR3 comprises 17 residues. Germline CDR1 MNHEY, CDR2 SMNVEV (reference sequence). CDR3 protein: CASSLGQRNSYNSPLHF. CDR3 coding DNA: TGTGCCAGCAGTTTGGGACAGCGAAACTCCTATAATTCACCCCTCCACTTT.

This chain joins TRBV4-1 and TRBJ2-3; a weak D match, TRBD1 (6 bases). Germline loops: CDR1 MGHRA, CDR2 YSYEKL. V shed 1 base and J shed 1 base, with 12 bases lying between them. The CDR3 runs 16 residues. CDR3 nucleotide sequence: TGCGCCAGCAGCCAAGCACTTAAGGGGGGCACAGATACGCAGTATTTT. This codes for CASSQALKGGTDTQYF.

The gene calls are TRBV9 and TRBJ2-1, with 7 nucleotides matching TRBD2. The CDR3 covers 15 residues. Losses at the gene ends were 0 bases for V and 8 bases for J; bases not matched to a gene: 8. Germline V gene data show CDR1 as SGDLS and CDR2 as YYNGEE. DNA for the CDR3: TGTGCCAGCAGCGTAGGAGGCGGGAGTACGGATGAGCAGTTCTTC. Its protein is CASSVGGGSTDEQFF.

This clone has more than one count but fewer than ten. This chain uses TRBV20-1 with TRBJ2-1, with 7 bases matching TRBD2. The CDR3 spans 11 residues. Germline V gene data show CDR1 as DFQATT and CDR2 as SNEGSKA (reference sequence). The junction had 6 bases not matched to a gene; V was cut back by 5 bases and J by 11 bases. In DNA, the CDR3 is TGCAGTGCTGTACTAGCGTCTAAGCAGTTCTTC. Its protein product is CSAVLASKQFF.

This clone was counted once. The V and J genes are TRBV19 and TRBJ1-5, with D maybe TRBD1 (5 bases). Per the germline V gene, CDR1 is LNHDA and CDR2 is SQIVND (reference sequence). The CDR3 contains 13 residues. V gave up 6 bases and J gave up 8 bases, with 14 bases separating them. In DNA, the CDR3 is TGTGCCAGTAGCCGGGGGGGAGGGGAGCCCCAGCATTTT. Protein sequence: CASSRGGGEPQHF.

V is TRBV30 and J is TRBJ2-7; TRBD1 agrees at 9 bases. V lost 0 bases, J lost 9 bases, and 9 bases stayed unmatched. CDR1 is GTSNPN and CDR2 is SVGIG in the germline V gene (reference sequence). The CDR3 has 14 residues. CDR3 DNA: TGTGCCTGGAGTGTTACCGGGACAGGGTTAGGGCAGTACTTC. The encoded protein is CAWSVTGTGLGQYF.

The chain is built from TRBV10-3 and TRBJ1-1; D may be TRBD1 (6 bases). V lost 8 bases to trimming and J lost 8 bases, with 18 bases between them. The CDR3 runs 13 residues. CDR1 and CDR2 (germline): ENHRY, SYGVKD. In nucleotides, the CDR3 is TGTGCCATCGGATTGACAGGTCAGGGAGAAGCTTTCTTT. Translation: CAIGLTGQGEAFF.

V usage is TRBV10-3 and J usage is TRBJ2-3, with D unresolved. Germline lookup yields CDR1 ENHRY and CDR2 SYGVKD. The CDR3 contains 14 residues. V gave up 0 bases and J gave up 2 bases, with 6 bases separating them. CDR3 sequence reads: CAISESSNTDTQYF. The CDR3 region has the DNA TGTGCCATCAGTGAGTCTAGTAACACAGATACGCAGTATTTT.

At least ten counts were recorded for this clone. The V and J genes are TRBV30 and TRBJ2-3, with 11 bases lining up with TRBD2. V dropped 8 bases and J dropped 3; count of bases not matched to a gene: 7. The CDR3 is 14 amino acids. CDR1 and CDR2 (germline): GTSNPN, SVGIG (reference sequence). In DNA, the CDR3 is TGTGCCGCCCGGACTAGCGGGTCGACAGATACGCAGTATTTT. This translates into CAARTSGSTDTQYF.

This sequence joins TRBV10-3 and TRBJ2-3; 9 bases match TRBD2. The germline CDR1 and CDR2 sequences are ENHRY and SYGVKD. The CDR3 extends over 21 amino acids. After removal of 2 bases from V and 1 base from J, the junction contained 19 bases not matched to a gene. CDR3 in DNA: TGTGCCATCAGTGAGCCCCCATCTTGGGGGGCGGGAGGGCGTGGCACAGATACGCAGTATTTT. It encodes CAISEPPSWGAGGRGTDTQYF.